A selection of T cell receptor beta chains follows, all from one sample in a study of CD8 T cells in Susac syndrome. One entry per CDR3 protein, called by TCRdb with MiXCR from the immunoSEQ multiplex PCR reads. The data show 75,000 to 80,000 distinct CDR3 sequences, approximately 94% seen once. The material sequenced was CD8+ T cells from PBMCs. These receptors came from a human donor with Susac syndrome. CDR3s include the opening cysteine and the closing phenylalanine or tryptophan. The D gene is left open where the match is weak. Expanded clones get a size class; other rows say once, few or many, or leave the size out.

TRBV6-6	NA	TRBD1	TRBJ2-7	TGTGCCAGCAGTATTGGGACAGACGAGCAGTACTTC	CASSIGTDEQYF
TRBV7-2	NA	NA	TRBJ1-1	TGTGCCAGCAGCTTAGATCCGGCCGGGGGCGCGGATGCTTTCTTT	CASSLDPAGGADAFF
TRBV24-1	NA	TRBD2	TRBJ2-2	TGTGCCACCGGGACTAGCGGGACCGGGGAGCTGTTTTTT	CATGTSGTGELFF
TRBV7-3	NA	NA	TRBJ2-7	TGTGCCAGCAGCCCCTCCGGCAGCGTGTACGAGCAGTACTTC	CASSPSGSVYEQYF
TRBV11-3	NA	TRBD1	TRBJ2-5	TGTGCCAGCAGCTTTACAGGGGGAGAGACCCAGTACTTC	CASSFTGGETQYF
TRBV5-4	NA	TRBD2	TRBJ2-1	TGTGCCAGCAGCCATCAGCGGGGTGAGCAGTTCTTC	CASSHQRGEQFF
TRBV7-8	NA	NA	TRBJ2-1	TGTGCCAGCAGTGGAGTTCAGGATGAGCAGTTCTTC	CASSGVQDEQFF
TRBV29-1	NA	TRBD1	TRBJ1-5	TGCAGCGTTGAAGTGACAGGGAACAATCAGCCCCAGCATTTT	CSVEVTGNNQPQHF
TRBV7-9	NA	NA	TRBJ1-1	TGTGCCAGCACTCTTGTCAACACTGAAGCTTTCTTT	CASTLVNTEAFF
TRBV7-6	once	NA	TRBJ1-1	TGTGCCAGCAGGGACTCGGAGGCTTTCTTT	CASRDSEAFF
TRBV7-6	once	NA	TRBJ1-5	TGTGCCAGCAGCTTAGGGGGGGTGGGAAGCAATCAGCCCCAGCATTTT	CASSLGGVGSNQPQHF
TRBV11-2	NA	TRBD1	TRBJ2-2	TGTGCCAGCCGCCTATGGGGACAGTTCAACACCGGGGAGCTGTTTTTT	CASRLWGQFNTGELFF
TRBV9	NA	NA	TRBJ1-2	TGTGCCAGCATGAGGGGGTATGGCTACACCTTC	CASMRGYGYTF
TRBV20-1	NA	TRBD2	TRBJ2-3	TGCAGTGCTAGCGGGGGGGCGACCGGTGTAGCCACAGATACGCAGTATTTT	CSASGGATGVATDTQYF
TRBV20-1	NA	TRBD1	TRBJ1-1	TGCAGTGCCAGGCGGCAGGGGGGCTCGAACACTGAAGCTTTCTTT	CSARRQGGSNTEAFF
TRBV27	few	NA	TRBJ2-1	TGTGCCAGCAGTTTGGGGGCTGGTGAGCAGTTCTTC	CASSLGAGEQFF
TRBV20-1	NA	NA	TRBJ1-1	TGCAGTGCTAGAAGCCAGGGCCGTTTGGAAGCTTTCTTT	CSARSQGRLEAFF
TRBV6-4	NA	TRBD2	TRBJ2-3	TGTGCCAGCAGTGACTCTCCTAGCGGGGGGGCAGATACGCAGTATTTT	CASSDSPSGGADTQYF
TRBV24-1	NA	NA	TRBJ1-5	TGTGCCACCAGTGATACAGGGTATCAGCCCCAGCATTTT	CATSDTGYQPQHF
TRBV29-1	NA	NA	TRBJ1-1	TGCAGCGGGGGGGTAAACACTGAAGCTTTCTTT	CSGGVNTEAFF
TRBV12-3/TRBV12-4	NA	TRBD1	TRBJ1-2	TGTGCCAGCAGTTTAGCCTGGACAGGGTATGGCTACACCTTC	CASSLAWTGYGYTF
TRBV5-1	NA	NA	TRBJ1-1	TGCGCCAGCAGCGAGACCCCGGTAACTAATGAAGCTTTCTTT	CASSETPVTNEAFF
TRBV2	NA	NA	TRBJ2-5	TGTGCCAGCTATCTGCGCGGCCGGGCCCAGTACTTC	CASYLRGRAQYF
TRBV3-1	NA	NA	TRBJ2-1	TGTGCCAGCAGCCCTCGACAGACGAGACTGAATGAGCAGTTCTTC	CASSPRQTRLNEQFF
TRBV12-5	NA	NA	TRBJ2-7	TGTGCTAGTGGTTTCGGCGCATCCTACGAGCAGTACTTC	CASGFGASYEQYF
TRBV6-1	NA	TRBD1	TRBJ1-5	TGTGCCAGCAGTCCACAGGGGCCGGAACTGTGGGGCCAGCCCCAGCATTTT	CASSPQGPELWGQPQHF
TRBV7-9	NA	TRBD2	TRBJ2-7	TGTGCCAGCAGCTCCCGAGCACTAGCGGGAGCCTACGAGCAGTACTTC	CASSSRALAGAYEQYF
TRBV3-1	NA	NA	TRBJ2-5	TGTGCCAGCAGCTCTCGGGCCGTAGAGATGTACCAAGAGACCCAGTACTTC	CASSSRAVEMYQETQYF
TRBV28	NA	NA	TRBJ2-1	TGTGCCAGCAGTCCCCCGGGGGACTCCTACAATGAGCAGTTCTTC	CASSPPGDSYNEQFF
TRBV5-4	NA	NA	TRBJ1-1	TGTGCCAGCAGCCAACTCGGGACTACGGACGAAGCTTTCTTT	CASSQLGTTDEAFF
TRBV6-4	NA	TRBD2	TRBJ2-1	TGTGCCAGCAGTGACTCGGGGGAGGGTGAGCAGTTCTTC	CASSDSGEGEQFF
TRBV5-6	once	TRBD2	TRBJ2-5	TGTGCCAGCAGCTTGGGAGCGGGGTCTGAGACCCAGTACTTC	CASSLGAGSETQYF
TRBV19	NA	NA	TRBJ1-2	TGTGCCAGTAGGGCGCCTGAGACCTTC	CASRAPETF
TRBV7-9	NA	NA	TRBJ2-7	TGTGCCAGCAGCACTGAAGATGGGACCCGCTCCTACGAGCAGTACTTC	CASSTEDGTRSYEQYF
TRBV6-5	NA	NA	TRBJ2-7	TGTGCCAGCAGTTACATGGGCGAGCAGTACTTC	CASSYMGEQYF
TRBV19	NA	NA	TRBJ2-7	TGTGCCAGTAGTACGGGGGAAGAGCAGTACTTC	CASSTGEEQYF
TRBV7-8	NA	TRBD2	TRBJ2-5	TGTGCCAGCAGCAAGGGACTAGCGGGGAAAGAGACCCAGTACTTC	CASSKGLAGKETQYF
TRBV6-5	NA	TRBD1	TRBJ1-2	TGTGCCAGCAGCCGGGACAGTACGGATGGCTACACCTTC	CASSRDSTDGYTF
TRBV7-9	NA	TRBD2	TRBJ2-7	TGTGCCAGCAGCGAAAGCGGGGCTGGTGGTTACGAGCAGTACTTC	CASSESGAGGYEQYF
TRBV29-1	few	NA	TRBJ2-7	TGCAGCGTTGAAGGTAGTATCCCCTACGAGCAGTACTTC	CSVEGSIPYEQYF
TRBV12-3/TRBV12-4	NA	NA	TRBJ2-1	TGTGCCAGCAGTTTAGATTCGGGCAATGAGCAGTTCTTC	CASSLDSGNEQFF
TRBV29-1	once	TRBD2	TRBJ2-1	TGCAGCGTTGAACCTAGCGGAGGCTCCTACAATGAGCAGTTCTTC	CSVEPSGGSYNEQFF
TRBV4-3	NA	NA	TRBJ2-7	TGCGCCAGCAGCCAAGAGACAGGAGGCTCCTACGAGCAGTACTTC	CASSQETGGSYEQYF
TRBV7-9	NA	TRBD1	TRBJ2-5	TGTGCCAGCAGCTCTACAGGGGAGGAGACCCAGTACTTC	CASSSTGEETQYF
TRBV7-7	NA	NA	TRBJ2-3	TGTGCCAGCAGCTTAGGCACAAAGGATACGCAGTATTTT	CASSLGTKDTQYF
TRBV12-3/TRBV12-4	NA	TRBD1	TRBJ2-3	TGTGCCAGCAGAACCTTGGACAGGGGAGATACGCAGTATTTT	CASRTLDRGDTQYF
TRBV28	NA	NA	TRBJ2-2	TGTGCCAGCAGTCTCCTTATCAGGGACGCGAGCACCGGGGAGCTGTTTTTT	CASSLLIRDASTGELFF
TRBV7-9	once	TRBD2	TRBJ2-3	TGTGCCAGCAGGAACGGGGGGGGCACAGATACGCAGTATTTT	CASRNGGGTDTQYF